This T cell receptor (beta chain) comes out of a study of human thymus T cells. The study, taken as a whole, reports: What related research reported was that thymic repertoires overlapped highly among unrelated individuals. In thymic and blood repertoires alike, V and J usage looked biased.

Resections were taken during corrective heart surgery, and the thymus tissue came from these. The donors were infants in Finland with congenital heart defects, otherwise immunologically healthy. The assay was immunoSEQ multiplex PCR, and TCRdb's table has in-frame clones only and misses some. In the table there are 100,000 to 150,000 clones, 90% to 95% of which are singletons. The CDR3 loop spans 15 amino acids. Germline values: CDR1 MNHEY, CDR2 SVGAGI. Trimming took 0 bases from V and 4 from J; bases not matched to a gene: 0. Concerning this clone itself: Its antigen is not known.

Input material: thymus tissue. The chain carries TRBV6-5 and TRBJ2-1; 10 bases align to TRBD2. The sequence was collected from a boy younger than two with a congenital heart defect but otherwise immunologically healthy. The CDR3 DNA reads TGTGCCAGCAGTTACTCTAGCGGGGGGTACAATGAGCAGTTCTTC. It codes for CASSYSSGGYNEQFF.